The rows below give T cell receptor beta chains drawn from one sample of a study of siplizumab effects on memory and regulatory T cells. The protocol was immunoSEQ multiplex PCR, while the TCRdb copy is restricted to in-frame clones and leaves out a portion. The sample records approximately 84,000 clones, approximately 95% being singletons. The material sequenced was CD8+ T cells sorted from blood. Receptors originate from a human donor in good health. Each CDR3 is given with its conserved first and last residue. The order of the fields is clone size, V gene, CDR3 length, D gene, J gene, CDR3 protein, CDR3 DNA. A D gene is named only where the DNA matches it firmly. Part of the rows lack a size; the others show once, few, many or a class for expanded clones.

>.|TRBV6-5|14|.|TRBJ2-7
CASSSTTESYEQYF
TGTGCCAGCAGTTCGACGACAGAATCCTACGAGCAGTACTTC
>.|TRBV6-6|14|.|TRBJ1-1
CASSYGGENTEAFF
TGTGCCAGCAGTTACGGAGGGGAGAACACTGAAGCTTTCTTT
>.|TRBV5-1|20|TRBD2|TRBJ2-1
CASSLGSPRLAGFSYNEQFF
TGCGCCAGCAGCTTGGGAAGCCCCCGACTAGCGGGCTTTTCCTACAATGAGCAGTTCTTC
>.|TRBV28|14|.|TRBJ2-3
CASSFKPSTDTQYF
TGTGCCAGCAGTTTTAAACCTAGCACAGATACGCAGTATTTT
>.|TRBV6-4|13|.|TRBJ2-7
CASSPGHNYEQYF
TGTGCCAGCAGTCCCGGACACAACTACGAGCAGTACTTC
>once|TRBV29-1|15|TRBD1|TRBJ2-1
CSVEEGGGGYNEQFF
TGCAGCGTTGAAGAAGGGGGCGGCGGATACAATGAGCAGTTCTTC
>.|TRBV2|11|.|TRBJ2-1
CASSEGNEQFF
TGTGCCAGCAGTGAGGGTAATGAGCAGTTCTTC
>once|TRBV20-1|11|.|TRBJ2-1
CSASEQNEQFF
TGCAGTGCTAGCGAACAGAATGAGCAGTTCTTC
>.|TRBV2|14|TRBD1|TRBJ2-7
CASSPLPDRDEQYF
TGTGCCAGCAGTCCGCTACCGGACAGGGACGAGCAGTACTTC
>.|TRBV6-5|15|.|TRBJ2-2
CASSRGTPNTGELFF
TGTGCCAGCAGCCGCGGGACGCCGAACACCGGGGAGCTGTTTTTT
>.|TRBV25-1|13|TRBD2|TRBJ2-2
CAAAGGIPGELFF
TGTGCCGCAGCGGGGGGTATCCCCGGGGAGCTGTTTTTT
>once|TRBV5-1|13|.|TRBJ1-1
CASSLGRGTEAFF
TGCGCCAGCAGCTTGGGTCGGGGGACTGAAGCTTTCTTT
>.|TRBV19|15|.|TRBJ1-5
CASSFPDGANRPQHF
TGTGCCAGTAGTTTTCCGGACGGGGCCAATCGACCCCAGCATTTT
>once|TRBV5-1|14|.|TRBJ1-4
CASGTVGTNEKLFF
TGCGCCAGCGGCACAGTTGGGACTAATGAAAAACTGTTTTTT
>.|TRBV15|20|.|TRBJ2-7
CATSRELLMVVGQGRGEQYF
TGTGCCACCAGCAGAGAACTTTTGATGGTCGTCGGGCAGGGGCGAGGGGAGCAGTACTTC
>.|TRBV9|14|TRBD2|TRBJ2-5
CASSDSGTQETQYF
TGTGCCAGCAGCGATAGCGGGACACAAGAGACCCAGTACTTC
>.|TRBV7-3|18|.|TRBJ2-1
CASSLGARASEKYNEQFF
TGTGCCAGCAGCTTAGGGGCTCGGGCTAGCGAGAAATACAATGAGCAGTTCTTC
>.|TRBV27|12|.|TRBJ2-7
CASSSSSYEQYF
TGTGCCAGCAGTTCCTCCTCCTACGAGCAGTACTTC
>.|TRBV4-2|15|.|TRBJ1-5
CASSQVRETNQPQHF
TGTGCCAGCAGCCAAGTTCGGGAAACGAATCAGCCCCAGCATTTT
>.|TRBV13|14|.|TRBJ2-7
CASSLAGARYEQYF
TGTGCCAGCAGCTTAGCGGGGGCGCGGTACGAGCAGTACTTC
>.|TRBV9|15|TRBD2|TRBJ2-1
CASSASGSSYNEQFF
TGTGCCAGCAGCGCTAGCGGGAGCTCCTACAATGAGCAGTTCTTC
>.|TRBV7-2|14|.|TRBJ2-7
CASSLSGLEYEQYF
TGTGCCAGCAGCCTGTCCGGACTCGAGTACGAGCAGTACTTC
>once|TRBV9|16|.|TRBJ2-5
CASSVDKKTGLGAQYF
TGTGCCAGCAGCGTAGACAAAAAGACAGGTTTGGGGGCCCAGTACTTC
>.|TRBV2|13|.|TRBJ2-5
CASSETGQETQYF
TGTGCCAGCAGTGAAACAGGTCAAGAGACCCAGTACTTC
>once|TRBV27|17|TRBD1|TRBJ1-2
CASSAGQGLFFPYGYTF
TGTGCCAGCAGTGCGGGACAGGGGTTGTTCTTCCCCTATGGCTACACCTTC
>.|TRBV7-9|19|TRBD2|TRBJ2-1
CASSLAVASGRPEYNEQFF
TGTGCCAGCAGCTTAGCGGTGGCTAGCGGGAGGCCCGAATACAATGAGCAGTTCTTC
>.|TRBV5-6|16|TRBD2|TRBJ2-3
CASSLGLAGFSDTQYF
TGTGCCAGCAGCTTGGGACTAGCGGGTTTTTCAGATACGCAGTATTTT
>.|TRBV2|12|TRBD1|TRBJ2-7
CARGQGAREQYF
TGTGCCAGGGGACAGGGGGCTCGCGAGCAGTACTTC
>.|TRBV25-1|16|.|TRBJ2-3
CASPPQQGDDTDTQYF
TGTGCCAGCCCCCCTCAGCAGGGCGATGACACAGATACGCAGTATTTT
>few|TRBV4-2|14|TRBD1|TRBJ2-1
CASSFGTGLYEQFF
TGTGCCAGCAGCTTCGGGACAGGGTTGTATGAGCAGTTCTTC
>.|TRBV9|17|TRBD2|TRBJ2-2
CASSGRGSSGSTGELFF
TGTGCCAGCAGCGGTCGTGGGTCTAGCGGGAGTACCGGGGAGCTGTTTTTT
>once|TRBV11-2|16|TRBD2|TRBJ2-1
CASTFSGRSSYNEQFF
TGTGCCAGCACTTTTAGCGGGAGGTCATCCTACAATGAGCAGTTCTTC
>.|TRBV19|18|.|TRBJ2-4
CSGNRDHPSQLAKNIQYF
TGTTCGGGAAACCGGGACCACCCCTCCCAACTAGCCAAAAACATTCAGTACTTC
>.|TRBV2|14|TRBD2|TRBJ2-3
CASLRLAGTDTQYF
TGTGCCAGCTTGCGACTAGCGGGCACAGATACGCAGTATTTT
>.|TRBV19|14|TRBD1|TRBJ2-1
CASSLWTGYNEQFF
TGTGCCAGTAGTCTCTGGACAGGTTACAATGAGCAGTTCTTC
>.|TRBV7-3|14|.|TRBJ2-2
CASSFGLNTGELFF
TGTGCCAGCAGCTTCGGATTAAACACCGGGGAGCTGTTTTTT
>.|TRBV9|15|TRBD2|TRBJ2-3
CASSGGLASTDTQYF
TGTGCCAGCAGCGGCGGACTAGCTAGCACAGATACGCAGTATTTT
>.|TRBV19|15|.|TRBJ2-3
CASSIGTANTDTQYF
TGTGCCAGTAGTATTGGGACTGCTAACACAGATACGCAGTATTTT
>.|TRBV9|14|.|TRBJ1-1
CASSGGVGNTEAFF
TGTGCCAGCAGCGGAGGGGTGGGGAACACTGAAGCTTTCTTT
>.|TRBV28|17|TRBD1|TRBJ2-1
CASSLPDRGPVYNEQFF
TGTGCCAGCAGTTTACCGGACAGGGGACCGGTTTACAATGAGCAGTTCTTC
>.|TRBV28|15|.|TRBJ1-5
CASSFLRAPNQPQHF
TGTGCCAGCAGTTTCCTCCGGGCCCCAAATCAGCCCCAGCATTTT
>.|TRBV6-1|14|TRBD1|TRBJ2-7
CASSEHQGAIEQYF
TGTGCCAGCAGTGAACATCAGGGGGCTATCGAGCAGTACTTC
>.|TRBV5-1|13|TRBD1|TRBJ2-7
CASSWTGGNEQYF
TGCGCCAGCAGCTGGACAGGGGGCAACGAGCAGTACTTC
>.|TRBV5-3|18|TRBD2|TRBJ2-1
CARSSWSSGSSPRHEQFF
TGTGCCAGAAGCTCCTGGTCTAGCGGGTCCTCCCCCCGTCATGAGCAGTTCTTC
>.|TRBV15|15|.|TRBJ1-5
CATSRGTGAREPQHF
TGTGCCACCAGCAGGGGGACGGGAGCTAGGGAGCCCCAGCATTTT
>.|TRBV2|17|.|TRBJ1-4
CASRGSRQAPINEKLFF
TGTGCCAGCAGAGGTAGTCGACAGGCCCCGATTAATGAAAAACTGTTTTTT
>.|TRBV2|14|.|TRBJ2-5
CASSGPAVQETQYF
TGTGCCAGCAGCGGACCAGCGGTACAAGAGACCCAGTACTTC
>.|TRBV6-4|15|TRBD2|TRBJ2-1
CASSGTSGKGDEQFF
TGTGCCAGCAGTGGAACTAGCGGGAAAGGTGATGAGCAGTTCTTC
>.|TRBV29-1|13|TRBD1|TRBJ2-7
CSVLDRDSYEQYF
TGCAGCGTTCTTGACAGGGACTCCTACGAGCAGTACTTC
>.|TRBV11-3|15|.|TRBJ2-5
CASSLGPGSQETQYF
TGTGCCAGCAGCTTAGGACCCGGGAGCCAAGAGACCCAGTACTTC
>.|TRBV5-4|13|.|TRBJ1-1
CASSLAGGAEAFF
TGTGCCAGCAGCTTGGCGGGGGGTGCTGAAGCTTTCTTT
>.|TRBV25-1|12|.|TRBJ2-1
CASRYGAAEQFF
TGTGCCAGCAGATACGGGGCGGCTGAGCAGTTCTTC
>.|TRBV28|16|TRBD1|TRBJ2-7
CASSLKGQVTNYEQYF
TGTGCCAGCAGTCTAAAAGGACAGGTGACGAACTACGAGCAGTACTTC
>.|TRBV5-6|14|.|TRBJ1-5
CASSLHPCNQPQHF
TGTGCCAGCAGCTTACACCCTTGCAATCAGCCCCAGCATTTT